Below, 10 T cell receptor beta chains from the same sample are listed, as sequenced in a study of breast tumors, draining lymph nodes, adjacent tissues. MiXCR was run by TCRdb on the multiplex PCR reads, yielding one entry per CDR3 protein. The table lists 60,000 to 75,000 distinct CDR3 sequences, approximately 57% of them singletons, with 15% to 20% in the top ten. The sample consisted of breast tumor tissue. The receptors shown here come from a female donor with breast cancer. Some clones in this sample may be carry-over from other donors' samples.

The CDR3 region has the DNA TGTGCCAGCAGTTCCGGGGTCGGGCCCCTCCACTTT. It encodes CASSSGVGPLHF. The chain recombines TRBV12-3 or TRBV12-4 with TRBJ1-6; D gene ambiguous. Trimming cost V 4 bases and J 13 bases, with 11 bases left between them. This CDR3 spans 12 amino acids.

V gene TRBV6-5 combines with J gene TRBJ1-3; weak D call: TRBD1 (5 bases). Germline CDR1 reads MNHEY; CDR2 reads SVGAGI. Between the trimmed V and J ends, which lost 5 bases and 0 bases, there was a span of 8 bases. The CDR3 sequence is 14 residues long. CDR3 protein: CASSDRDSGNTIYF. The CDR3 nucleotides are TGTGCCAGCAGTGACAGAGACTCTGGAAACACCATATATTTT.

This rearrangement joins TRBV6-6 to TRBJ2-3; TRBD2 is a possible D gene (6 bases). Germline V gene lookup returns CDR1 MNHNY and CDR2 SVGAGI (reference sequence). The CDR3 has 13 amino acids. The V end lost 6 bases, the J end lost 8 bases, and 15 bases lay between the germline ends. CDR3 sequence: CASSPGTPGTQYF. The DNA for the CDR3 is TGTGCCAGCAGCCCCGGGACTCCGGGTACGCAGTATTTT.

J is TRBJ1-5 and V is TRBV7-2; tentatively, D is TRBD1 (5 bases). CDR1 and CDR2 (germline): SGHTA, FQGNSA. V lost 4 bases to trimming and J lost 11 bases, with 12 bases between them. The CDR3 spans 12 residues. The CDR3 DNA sequence: TGTGCCAGCAGCTGGGGGAAAGAGACCCAGCATTTT. Translating it yields CASSWGKETQHF.

On this clonotype: The junction departs from germline at one end; a sequencing error may be responsible. The CDR3 DNA follows: TGTGCCACCAGTGATTCGACACAGAGTAATGAAAATCTGTTTTTT. Encoded protein: CATSDSTQSNENLFF. V usage is TRBV24-1 and J usage is TRBJ1-4; D not resolved. CDR3 length: 15 amino acids. CDR1 and CDR2 (germline): KGHDR, SFDVKD.

This clonotype appeared once. At one boundary the junction diverges from the germline segment, which might be a read error. V and J are TRBV7-6 and TRBJ1-2; perhaps TRBD1 as D (5 bases). Germline V CDR1 and CDR2: SGHVS, FNYEAQ. This CDR3 spans 15 amino acids. As DNA, the CDR3 is TGTGCCAGCAGCTTAGCGTTGGGGGGTAGGGATGGCTACCCCTTC. This translates into CASSLALGGRDGYPF.

The rearrangement links TRBV13 to TRBJ1-1; a weak D match, TRBD1 (5 bases). The CDR3 has 12 residues. Germline CDR1 reads PRHDT; CDR2 reads FYEKMQ (reference sequence). With 3 bases removed from V and 8 bases from J, the gap between germline ends came to 10 bases. CDR3 sequence reads: CASSLGGKEAFF. In DNA form, the CDR3 reads TGTGCCAGCAGCTTGGGGGGAAAAGAAGCTTTCTTT.

The genes are TRBV4-3 and TRBJ2-1; D is perhaps TRBD1 or TRBD2 (5 bases each). Germline values: CDR1 LGHNA, CDR2 YSLEER. Trimming removed 0 bases from V and 8 bases from J, with 11 bases in between. There are 14 residues in the CDR3. The CDR3, as DNA: TGCGCCAGCAGCCAAGAACGTCGGGGCTATGAGCAGTTCTTC. This gives the protein CASSQERRGYEQFF.

The rearrangement links TRBV7-2 to TRBJ2-6; no firm D call. Looked up from germline, CDR1 is SGHTA and CDR2 is FQGNSA. The V and J ends lost 9 bases and 2 bases respectively, with 5 bases between them. The CDR3 is 12 amino acids. CDR3 sequence: CARRTGANVLTF. Written as DNA, the CDR3 is TGTGCCAGGCGAACTGGGGCCAACGTCCTGACTTTC.

About this clonotype itself: Since a much larger clone is just one base distant, this may be a read error. CDR3 residues: CASSKRGQGTYNVQFF. CDR3 in DNA: TGTGCCAGCAGTAAGAGGGGACAGGGGACCTACAATGTGCAGTTCTTC. The rearrangement links TRBV7-8 to TRBJ2-1, with 10 bases that match TRBD1. The CDR3 contains 16 residues. Germline lookup yields CDR1 SGHVS and CDR2 FQNEAQ.